This T cell receptor beta chain is drawn from a study of blood T cell repertoires in COVID-19. Study-level background: Acute and convalescent COVID-19 specimens originated in the United States, Italy and Spain. PBMCs, B-cell-depleted T cells, or T cells were the source of the cDNA or gDNA that made up the material.

Original handling: By means of reference gene primer amplification, nucleated cell counts were estimated. Only in-frame clones appear in the TCRdb table, and some are missing; sequencing was by immunoSEQ multiplex PCR. That table supplies the V and J calls and clone size; D and trimming were determined from the DNA. The table has 300,000 to 400,000 clones, over 75% seen once. Germline V gives CDR1 SGHRS, CDR2 YFSETQ. The CDR3 covers 15 residues. The J segment lost 0 bases and the V segment lost 5 bases, leaving 5 bases of the junction unmatched. The TCR sequence derives from a man in his fifties or sixties with active or convalescent COVID-19. Sequencing was carried out using peripheral blood. The chain recombines TRBV5-1 with TRBJ2-3; TRBD2 matches 8 bases. CDR3 coding DNA: TGCGCCAGCAGTCCCCGGGGGGGCAGCACAGATACGCAGTATTTT. Translated: CASSPRGGSTDTQYF.